These 12 T cell receptor beta chains were sequenced from one sample in a study of early stage breast cancer tumors. Clones were sequenced by immunoSEQ multiplex PCR, and TCRdb holds only the in-frame ones, with some missing. The repertoire includes roughly 30,000 clones, 50% to 75% of them detected once, and roughly 8% sits in the top ten. Sequencing was carried out using breast tumor tissue. These receptors originate from a person aged 50 to 59 with breast cancer.

This chain uses TRBV5-1 with TRBJ1-1, with TRBD1 as a possible D gene (6 bases). Germline-derived CDR1 and CDR2 are SGHRS and YFSETQ. The CDR3 loop spans 17 amino acids. Trimming left V 3 bases short and J 0 bases short, with 18 bases between. CDR3 residues: CASSSGRGGRMNTEAFF. CDR3 coding DNA: TGCGCCAGCAGCTCCGGGCGGGGGGGGCGCATGAACACTGAAGCTTTCTTT.

The chain employs TRBV27 and TRBJ2-7; TRBD2 matches at 8 bases. This CDR3 is 15 amino acids long. The V segment lost 2 bases and the J segment 3 bases; nucleotides outside the gene matches: 6. CDR1 is MNHEY, CDR2 SMNVEV, per germline (reference sequence). The CDR3 spells CASSLRGGDIYEQYF. The CDR3 DNA follows: TGTGCCAGCAGTTTACGGGGGGGAGATATCTACGAGCAGTACTTC.

The chain recombines TRBV7-2 with TRBJ2-1; 9 bases agree with TRBD1. Unmatched junction bases numbered 4, after V lost 2 bases and J lost 8 bases. CDR1 is SGHTA and CDR2 is FQGNSA in the germline V gene. This CDR3 comprises 14 residues. CDR3 sequence: CASSLRDRAHEQFF. CDR3 sequence (DNA): TGTGCCAGCAGCTTAAGGGACAGGGCCCATGAGCAGTTCTTC.

The chain has TRBV5-1 and TRBJ2-7, with a tentative D call TRBD2 (7 bases). Trimming shortened V by 0 bases and J by 7 bases, and 17 bases separated the two germline ends. The CDR3 contains 15 residues. Germline V gene data show CDR1 as SGHRS and CDR2 as YFSETQ. The CDR3 here is CASSLVQRGAREQYF. In DNA, the CDR3 is TGCGCCAGCAGCTTGGTACAACGGGGGGCTCGGGAGCAGTACTTC.

In this sample, this clone turned up many times. The genes are TRBV29-1 and TRBJ2-7; no definite D call. The CDR3 runs 12 residues. The V end was cut by 2 bases, the J end by 6 bases, with 11 bases between. The germline CDR1 and CDR2 sequences are SQVTM and ANQGSEA. CDR3 coding DNA: TGCAGCGTTGAAATCTCTGAGAGCGAGCAGTACTTC. Protein product: CSVEISESEQYF.

The J gene is TRBJ1-5, the V gene TRBV9, with 7 nucleotides matching TRBD1. Germline CDR1 SGDLS, CDR2 YYNGEE. The V segment lost 3 bases and the J segment 8 bases; nucleotides outside the gene matches: 11. CDR3 length equals 15 residues. The chain's CDR3 is CASSAAGGVGEPQHF. The DNA for the CDR3 is TGTGCCAGCAGCGCCGCAGGGGGGGTAGGGGAGCCCCAGCATTTT.

This clone has a handful of counts. This rearrangement joins TRBV20-1 to TRBJ2-1; no firm D call. The V gene's germline CDR1 is DFQATT and CDR2 SNEGSKA (reference sequence). V dropped 3 bases and J dropped 7 bases, with 7 bases sitting between them. This CDR3 has 11 amino acids. CDR3 nucleotides: TGCAGTGCTAGCCAGTGGAATGAGCAGTTCTTC. It translates to CSASQWNEQFF.

This chain connects TRBV21-1 to TRBJ2-7; the D call in the table, TRBD1, was not verified against the DNA. TRBV21-1 is a pseudogene. This CDR3 region has 15 residues. The CDR3 protein is CASSKVEDSSYEQYF. CDR3 nucleotides: TGTGCCAGCAGCAAAGTTGAGGACAGCTCCTACGAGCAGTACTTC.

V gene TRBV7-2 combines with J gene TRBJ2-1, with D perhaps matching TRBD1 or TRBD2 (5 bases each). CDR3 length: 15 amino acids. V dropped 0 bases and J dropped 12 bases, with 18 bases sitting between them. The germline V gene encodes CDR1 SGHTA and CDR2 FQGNSA. This CDR3 is CASSLALGDLHGQFF. CDR3 nucleotide sequence: TGTGCCAGCAGCTTAGCGCTGGGGGATCTACATGGGCAGTTCTTC.

The chain links TRBV6-4 to TRBJ2-7; D might be TRBD2 (6 bases). The V gene lost 7 bases and the J gene lost 0 bases, with 13 bases spanning the gap. Germline CDR1 is MRHNA and CDR2 is SNTAGT. The CDR3 extends over 14 amino acids. This CDR3 is CASIRLGPSYEQYF. DNA of the CDR3: TGTGCCAGCATTCGACTAGGACCCTCCTACGAGCAGTACTTC.

The chain carries TRBV7-4 and TRBJ1-5; 10 bases match TRBD1. The CDR3 extends over 17 amino acids. V lost 1 base and J lost 0; bases outside the gene matches: 3. Germline-derived CDR1 and CDR2 are SGHVT and SQSDAQ. CDR3 sequence reads: CASSLEDRGDSNQPQHF. The CDR3 region has the DNA TGTGCCAGCAGCTTAGAGGACAGGGGGGATAGCAATCAGCCCCAGCATTTT.

V and J are TRBV5-1 and TRBJ2-2; TRBD2 agrees at 7 bases. The CDR3 length is 16 residues. Per the germline V gene, CDR1 is SGHRS and CDR2 is YFSETQ. J lost 6 bases, V lost 0 bases, and 8 bases had no gene match. The CDR3 DNA sequence: TGCGCCAGCAGCTTGGAAGGCGGGAGCGGGTCCGGGGAGCTGTTTTTT. This encodes CASSLEGGSGSGELFF.